This entry is about one TCR delta chain. This record belongs to a study of gamma-delta chains in newborns, infants, children. Study context: Polyclonal expansion of innate γδ T cells after birth follows microbial exposure.

TCRdb re-called the reads via CATT. The table records thousands of delta-chain clones, about 39% of them present only once. CDR3 length equals 22 residues. Germline V gene lookup returns CDR1 TSWWSYY and CDR2 QGS. Trimming took off 1 base at V and 0 bases at J, with 30 bases between the two ends. The genes are TRDV1 and TRDJ1, with D possibly being TRDD3 (9 bases). The sequence came from a child who received the measles vaccine. The sample was blood. CDR3 loop: CALGERSFLSTGGPFYTDKLIF. The CDR3 bases are TGTGCTCTTGGGGAACGGTCCTTCCTATCTACTGGGGGACCCTTTTACACCGATAAACTCATCTTT.